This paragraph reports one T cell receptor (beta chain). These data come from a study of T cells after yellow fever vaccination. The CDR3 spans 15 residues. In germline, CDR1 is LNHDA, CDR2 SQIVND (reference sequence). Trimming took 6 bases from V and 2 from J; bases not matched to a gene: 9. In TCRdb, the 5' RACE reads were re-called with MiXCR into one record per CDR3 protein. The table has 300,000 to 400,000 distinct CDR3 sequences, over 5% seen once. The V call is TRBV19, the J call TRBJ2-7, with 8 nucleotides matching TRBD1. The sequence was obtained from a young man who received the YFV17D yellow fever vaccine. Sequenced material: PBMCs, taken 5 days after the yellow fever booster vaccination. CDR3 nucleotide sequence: TGTGCCAGTAGACCGACAGGGGTGTCTGCCTACGAGCAGTACTTC. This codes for CASRPTGVSAYEQYF.